These 15 T cell receptor beta chains share one sample of origin, sequenced in a study of Ad26.COV2.S vaccination and SARS-CoV-2 variants. As for treatment: 19 received Ad26.COV2.S at low or high dose, single or two shots; five or six received placebo; per-sample allocation not given. Material that was analyzed had been drawn on day 63 after the first vaccine or placebo injection. Only in-frame clones appear in the TCRdb table, and some are missing; sequencing was by immunoSEQ multiplex PCR. The table includes about 440,000 clones, approximately 88% detected once. Sequencing used peripheral blood, obtained in a trial of Ad26.COV2.S vaccine versus placebo. These TCRs come from a person aged 18 to 65 who received the Ad26.COV2.S COVID-19 vaccine or a placebo.

The rearrangement links TRBV28 to TRBJ1-3, with TRBD1 identical over 7 bases. The CDR3 sequence is 15 residues long. Germline loops: CDR1 MDHEN, CDR2 SYDVKM. Trimming cost V 6 bases and J 0 bases; bases outside gene matches: 5. The CDR3 DNA sequence: TGTGCCAGCAGAGCCGGGACAGCCTCTGGAAACACCATATATTTT. The encoded protein is CASRAGTASGNTIYF.

This chain connects TRBV19 to TRBJ2-5; 10 bases are a match to TRBD1. Germline lookup yields CDR1 LNHDA and CDR2 SQIVND (reference sequence). The V segment lost 4 bases and the J segment 5 bases; nucleotides outside the gene matches: 10. The CDR3 has 16 residues. As DNA, the CDR3 is TGTGCCAGTAGTACCTTCCAGGGACAGGGGACCGAGACCCAGTACTTC. This gives the protein CASSTFQGQGTETQYF.

DNA for the CDR3: TGTGCCAGCAGCTTTCTGGGGGGCGGGTACGAGCAGTACTTC. Its translation: CASSFLGGGYEQYF. The gene calls are TRBV7-2 and TRBJ2-7; tentatively, D is TRBD1 or TRBD2 (6 bases each). The CDR3 consists of 14 residues. With 3 bases removed from V and 4 bases from J, the gap between germline ends came to 13 bases. From germline, CDR1 is SGHTA and CDR2 FQGNSA.

This chain links TRBV28 with TRBJ2-5; unclear D gene. Trimming left V 2 bases short and J 5 bases short, with 12 bases between. The CDR3 is 14 residues long. Germline CDR1 MDHEN, CDR2 SYDVKM. The CDR3 protein is CASSLAYPHETQYF. For the CDR3, the DNA is TGTGCCAGCAGTTTAGCCTACCCCCACGAGACCCAGTACTTC.

The genes are TRBV5-4 and TRBJ2-1; 11 nucleotides line up with TRBD1. The CDR3 loop spans 14 amino acids. Per the germline V gene, CDR1 is SGHNT and CDR2 is YYREEE (reference sequence). Losses at the gene ends were 7 bases for V and 6 bases for J; bases not matched to a gene: 6. This CDR3 is CASGTGGVLNEQFF. Here the CDR3 DNA reads TGTGCCAGCGGGACAGGGGGGGTCCTCAATGAGCAGTTCTTC.

The J gene is TRBJ1-2, the V gene TRBV29-1; D gene unclear. The CDR3 totals 12 residues. CDR1 and CDR2 from the germline V gene are SQVTM and ANQGSEA. The CDR3 sequence is CTAIQPNYGYTF. In nucleotides, the CDR3 is TGCACCGCAATACAGCCCAATTATGGCTACACCTTC.

The rearrangement uses TRBV6-2 or TRBV6-3 and TRBJ1-6; 7 positions agree with TRBD1. The trim removed 4 bases at V and 5 bases at J, leaving 2 bases unmatched. CDR1 MNHEY and CDR2 SVGEGT come from the germline V gene. The CDR3 covers 14 residues. The CDR3 loop is CASSSGTDNSPLHF. The CDR3 DNA follows: TGTGCCAGCAGTTCCGGGACAGATAATTCACCCCTCCACTTT.

The rearrangement links TRBV30 to TRBJ2-3; D is uncertain. CDR1 is GTSNPN, CDR2 SVGIG, per germline (reference sequence). The germline V and J ends were trimmed by 1 base and 2 bases, with 7 bases remaining between them. The CDR3 runs 13 residues. The CDR3 DNA reads as TGTGCCTGGAGTGGGTTGGCCACAGATACGCAGTATTTT. It is translated as CAWSGLATDTQYF.

The chain couples TRBV19 to TRBJ1-1; no reliable D call. V lost 0 bases, J lost 1 base, and 12 bases lay in between. The CDR3 runs 16 residues. CDR1 and CDR2 (germline): LNHDA, SQIVND (reference sequence). As DNA, the CDR3 is TGTGCCAGTAGTATAGATAGGTCTCTAAAGAACACTGAAGCTTTCTTT. Translation gives CASSIDRSLKNTEAFF.

The chain is built from TRBV16 and TRBJ2-7, with TRBD1 as a possible D gene (6 bases). CDR3 length: 11 residues. Germline values: CDR1 KGHSY, CDR2 FQNENV. The ends were cut back, 4 bases at V and 10 bases at J, with 11 bases in the middle. CDR3 sequence: CASSRRDTQYF. In DNA form, the CDR3 reads TGTGCCAGCAGCCGCCGGGACACCCAGTACTTC.

This clone came up once. The J gene is TRBJ1-5, the V gene TRBV6-2 or TRBV6-3; the D is unclear. Between the trimmed V and J ends, which lost 0 bases and 9 bases, there was a span of 12 bases. Germline lookup yields CDR1 MNHEY and CDR2 SVGEGT. The CDR3 sequence is 14 residues long. Written as DNA, the CDR3 is TGTGCCAGCAGTTACTCGGCAGGACTCTGGCCCCAGCATTTT. This encodes CASSYSAGLWPQHF.

This clone was seen a handful of times. The chain couples TRBV7-8 to TRBJ2-1; a possible D gene is TRBD2 (6 bases). V lost 5 bases and J 4 bases, leaving 15 bases between the germline ends. Germline CDR1 and CDR2: SGHVS and FQNEAQ. This CDR3 comprises 15 residues. The CDR3 here is CASSQSGAGYNEQFF. The DNA of the CDR3 is TGTGCCAGCAGCCAGTCCGGGGCGGGATACAATGAGCAGTTCTTC.

The genes are TRBV6-5 and TRBJ1-5, with no clear D. This CDR3 is 12 amino acids long. With 6 bases removed from V and 5 bases from J, the gap between germline ends came to 8 bases. CDR1 MNHEY and CDR2 SVGAGI come from the germline V gene. This chain's CDR3 is CASRLLDQPQHF. CDR3 coding DNA: TGTGCCAGCAGACTTCTTGATCAGCCCCAGCATTTT.

This clone was detected once. CDR3 nucleotide sequence: TGTGCCAGCAGCGGCCAGCGCAGGTTGGGGGCCAACGTCCTGACTTTC. The encoded protein is CASSGQRRLGANVLTF. The chain combines TRBV9 with TRBJ2-6; D gene uncertain. V was clipped by 3 bases and J by 4 bases, with 14 bases between them. This CDR3 has 16 residues. The germline V gene has CDR1 SGDLS and CDR2 YYNGEE.

The chain employs TRBV9 and TRBJ1-1, with 8 bases matching TRBD1. J gave up 5 bases and V 1 base, and 7 bases lay outside the gene matches. The CDR3 spans 15 residues. Germline V gives CDR1 SGDLS, CDR2 YYNGEE. In DNA form, the CDR3 reads TGTGCCAGCAGCGTACAGGGGGCCTTGGGGACTGAAGCTTTCTTT. It specifies CASSVQGALGTEAFF.